Here is one T cell receptor beta chain with its context. CDR3 length: 10 amino acids. With 6 bases removed from V and 8 bases from J, the gap between germline ends came to 7 bases. RNA in amounts of about 0.5 to 1 ug was reverse transcribed with random hexamers. One entry per CDR3 protein, called by TCRdb with MiXCR from the immunoSEQ multiplex PCR reads. The sample shows about 130,000 distinct CDR3 sequences, about 92% of them seen only once. These data come from a study of CD8 T cells in Susac syndrome. This TCR derives from a human donor with multiple sclerosis. J is TRBJ1-1 and V is TRBV12-3 or TRBV12-4; no clear D. Sequencing was done on a sample of CD8+ T cells from PBMCs. CDR3 protein: CASSHSEAFF. CDR3 sequence (DNA): TGTGCCAGCAGCCACAGCGAAGCTTTCTTT.